Listed below are T cell receptor beta chains from one sample, sequenced in a study of human T cells and chemical hapten exposure. MiXCR, run by TCRdb on the RACE reads, gives a single entry per CDR3 protein. The data show some 340,000 distinct CDR3 sequences, around 7% seen once. This sample comprised whole blood, obtained in connection with sensitization to the hapten diphenylcyclopropenone (DPC). These receptors all come from a woman under 30 with alopecia areata. Some clones in this sample may be carry-over from other donors' samples. Both conserved end residues are part of each CDR3. A D gene is named only where the DNA matches it firmly. For some rows the clone size is stated as once, few or many, or as a class when expanded; others skip it.

D gene: -; V gene: TRBV20-1; clone size: few; J gene: TRBJ1-5; CDR3 DNA: TGCAGTGCTAGAGCCGACAGGTCGCCACCCCAGCATTTT; CDR3 protein: CSARADRSPPQHF
D gene: -; V gene: TRBV12-3/TRBV12-4; clone size: many; J gene: TRBJ1-1; CDR3 DNA: TGTGCCAGCAGCGGACAGATGAACACTGAAGCTTTCTTT; CDR3 protein: CASSGQMNTEAFF
D gene: -; V gene: TRBV2; clone size: many; J gene: TRBJ2-7; CDR3 DNA: TGTGCCAGCAGTGAAGCGGGGGGCGAGCAGTACTTC; CDR3 protein: CASSEAGGEQYF
D gene: -; V gene: TRBV6-2/TRBV6-3; clone size: few; J gene: TRBJ2-7; CDR3 DNA: TGTGCCAGCAGCAACAACTACTACGAGCAGTACTTC; CDR3 protein: CASSNNYYEQYF
D gene: -; V gene: TRBV6-2/TRBV6-3; clone size: -; J gene: TRBJ1-1; CDR3 DNA: TGTGCCAGCAGTTCGCGAGCATGGGGGCCCTTTAAAGCTTTCTTT; CDR3 protein: CASSSRAWGPFKAFF
D gene: TRBD2; V gene: TRBV7-9; clone size: few; J gene: TRBJ2-7; CDR3 DNA: TGTGCCAGCTCTTATTGGACTAGCGGGGGGGAAGACGAGCAGTACTTC; CDR3 protein: CASSYWTSGGEDEQYF
D gene: TRBD2; V gene: TRBV29-1; clone size: many; J gene: TRBJ2-3; CDR3 DNA: TGCAGCGTGACCGGACTAGCGGGGAAGGCAGATACGCAGTATTTT; CDR3 protein: CSVTGLAGKADTQYF
D gene: -; V gene: TRBV21-1; clone size: -; J gene: TRBJ1-1; CDR3 DNA: TGTGCCAGCAGCCGAAAAGGTACGGCAGATCAGAACACTGAAGCTTTCTTT; CDR3 protein: CASSRKGTADQNTEAFF
D gene: -; V gene: TRBV5-1; clone size: few; J gene: TRBJ2-6; CDR3 DNA: TGCGCCAGCGCAACATTGGGGACCTCTGGGGCCAACGTCCTGACTTTC; CDR3 protein: CASATLGTSGANVLTF
D gene: -; V gene: TRBV28; clone size: many; J gene: TRBJ1-1; CDR3 DNA: TGTGCCTCAAGTGGGGGGGCGTCATTGACTGAAGCTTTCTTT; CDR3 protein: CASSGGASLTEAFF
D gene: -; V gene: TRBV20-1; clone size: many; J gene: TRBJ2-1; CDR3 DNA: TGCAGTGCTAGTAAGATAGTGCGGAGCTCCTACAATGAGCAGTTCTTC; CDR3 protein: CSASKIVRSSYNEQFF
D gene: -; V gene: TRBV6-1; clone size: many; J gene: TRBJ1-3; CDR3 DNA: TGTGCCAGCAGTGCGTCTGGAAACACCATATATTTT; CDR3 protein: CASSASGNTIYF
D gene: TRBD2; V gene: TRBV2; clone size: many; J gene: TRBJ2-3; CDR3 DNA: TGTGCCAGCACCCGGGACTACTACACAGATACGCAGTATTTT; CDR3 protein: CASTRDYYTDTQYF
D gene: TRBD2; V gene: TRBV20-1; clone size: few; J gene: TRBJ2-3; CDR3 DNA: TGCAGTGCTAATGAACCTACTAGCGGGGGGCCCACAGATACGCAGTATTTT; CDR3 protein: CSANEPTSGGPTDTQYF
D gene: -; V gene: TRBV7-2; clone size: many; J gene: TRBJ2-1; CDR3 DNA: TGTGCCAGCAGCCTCGACAGGACCTACAATGAGCAGTTCTTC; CDR3 protein: CASSLDRTYNEQFF
D gene: -; V gene: TRBV3-1; clone size: few; J gene: TRBJ1-2; CDR3 DNA: TGTGCCAGCAGCCGCGACGGAGAAAACTATGGCTACACCTTC; CDR3 protein: CASSRDGENYGYTF
D gene: -; V gene: TRBV10-2; clone size: many; J gene: TRBJ1-2; CDR3 DNA: TGCGCCAGCAGGGGACCAGGGAACTATGGCTACACCTTC; CDR3 protein: CASRGPGNYGYTF
D gene: -; V gene: TRBV11-2; clone size: -; J gene: TRBJ1-1; CDR3 DNA: TGTGCCAGCAGAAATGGACAGCTAGAAGCTTTCTTT; CDR3 protein: CASRNGQLEAFF
D gene: -; V gene: TRBV27; clone size: -; J gene: TRBJ1-2; CDR3 DNA: TGTGCCAGCAGTTTACTGGGGGCGTGGAATCATGGCTACACCTTC; CDR3 protein: CASSLLGAWNHGYTF
D gene: -; V gene: TRBV6-1; clone size: -; J gene: TRBJ1-1; CDR3 DNA: TGTGCCACGACAACAGGGCTAAATACCTTCATATCGAACACTGAAGCTTTCTTT; CDR3 protein: CATTTGLNTFISNTEAFF
D gene: -; V gene: TRBV20-1; clone size: few; J gene: TRBJ1-1; CDR3 DNA: TGCAGTCCGCTTAAGCGGGGGGAGAACACTGAAGCTTTCTTT; CDR3 protein: CSPLKRGENTEAFF
D gene: -; V gene: TRBV3-1; clone size: -; J gene: TRBJ2-1; CDR3 DNA: TGTGCCAGCAGCTACGACGATGAGCAGTTCTTC; CDR3 protein: CASSYDDEQFF
D gene: TRBD1; V gene: TRBV12-3/TRBV12-4; clone size: -; J gene: TRBJ1-1; CDR3 DNA: TGTGCCAGCAGTCCTAATAATGTGGGACAGGGGGCTATTGAAGCTTTCTTT; CDR3 protein: CASSPNNVGQGAIEAFF
D gene: TRBD2; V gene: TRBV20-1; clone size: -; J gene: TRBJ2-7; CDR3 DNA: TGCAGTGGGACTAGCGGGGGAACTACCACCTACGAGCAGTACTTC; CDR3 protein: CSGTSGGTTTYEQYF
D gene: TRBD2; V gene: TRBV10-2; clone size: -; J gene: TRBJ2-3; CDR3 DNA: TGCGCCAGCAATGGACTAGCGGGGGCCCAAACAGATACGCAGTATTTT; CDR3 protein: CASNGLAGAQTDTQYF
D gene: TRBD1; V gene: TRBV6-5; clone size: -; J gene: TRBJ2-2; CDR3 DNA: TGTGCCAGCAGTCACACCTATGGACAGGGGAACACCGGGGAGCTGTTTTTT; CDR3 protein: CASSHTYGQGNTGELFF
D gene: -; V gene: TRBV20-1; clone size: few; J gene: TRBJ2-1; CDR3 DNA: TGCAGTGCTCGCAGGACTGGTGTACGGGAGCAGTTCTTC; CDR3 protein: CSARRTGVREQFF
D gene: -; V gene: TRBV7-2; clone size: few; J gene: TRBJ2-3; CDR3 DNA: TGTGCCAGCAGCTTAGGGTTCTCAGGGGCCACCACAGATACGCAGTATTTT; CDR3 protein: CASSLGFSGATTDTQYF
D gene: -; V gene: TRBV6-2/TRBV6-3; clone size: few; J gene: TRBJ2-2; CDR3 DNA: TGTGCCAGCAGCCACGGGGGAGCATCGAACACCGGGGAGCTGTTTTTT; CDR3 protein: CASSHGGASNTGELFF
D gene: -; V gene: TRBV19; clone size: many; J gene: TRBJ1-2; CDR3 DNA: TGTGCCAGTAGATCGGAACGAGGCAGGCCCTATGGCTACACCTTC; CDR3 protein: CASRSERGRPYGYTF
D gene: TRBD2; V gene: TRBV7-8; clone size: -; J gene: TRBJ2-3; CDR3 DNA: TGTGCCAGCAGCTTAGAAAGCGGGGGGGCCACAGATACGCAGTATTTT; CDR3 protein: CASSLESGGATDTQYF
D gene: TRBD1; V gene: TRBV12-3/TRBV12-4; clone size: few; J gene: TRBJ2-1; CDR3 DNA: TGTGCCAGCAGATACTCGGGACAGTACAATGAGCAGTTCTTC; CDR3 protein: CASRYSGQYNEQFF
D gene: -; V gene: TRBV3-1; clone size: -; J gene: TRBJ1-4; CDR3 DNA: TGTGCCAGCAGCCAACCAGGGGAAGGGCTGTTTTTT; CDR3 protein: CASSQPGEGLFF
D gene: -; V gene: TRBV7-2; clone size: many; J gene: TRBJ2-3; CDR3 DNA: TGTGCCAGCAGCTTCGGTCCGGGCACAGATACGCAGTATTTT; CDR3 protein: CASSFGPGTDTQYF
D gene: -; V gene: TRBV7-9; clone size: few; J gene: TRBJ1-6; CDR3 DNA: TGTGCCAGCAGCTTAGGGGTTTTAGCCCTCCACTTT; CDR3 protein: CASSLGVLALHF
D gene: TRBD1; V gene: TRBV6-2/TRBV6-3; clone size: many; J gene: TRBJ2-7; CDR3 DNA: TGTGCCAGCAGTAGAGGGACAGGGACCTACGAGCAGTACTTC; CDR3 protein: CASSRGTGTYEQYF
D gene: -; V gene: TRBV27; clone size: few; J gene: TRBJ1-5; CDR3 DNA: TGTGCCAGCAGTTCAGGATTCGGCAATCAGCCCCAGCATTTT; CDR3 protein: CASSSGFGNQPQHF